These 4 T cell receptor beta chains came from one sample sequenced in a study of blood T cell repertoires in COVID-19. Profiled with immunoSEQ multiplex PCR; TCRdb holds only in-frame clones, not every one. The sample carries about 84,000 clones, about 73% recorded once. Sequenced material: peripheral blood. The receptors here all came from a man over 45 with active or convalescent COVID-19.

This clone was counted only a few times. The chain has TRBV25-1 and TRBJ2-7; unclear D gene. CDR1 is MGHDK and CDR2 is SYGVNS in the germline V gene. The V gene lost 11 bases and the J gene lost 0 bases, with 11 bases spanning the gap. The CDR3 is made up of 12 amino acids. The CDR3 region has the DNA TGTGCCTCTGGGCAGAGCTCCTACGAGCAGTACTTC. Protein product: CASGQSSYEQYF.

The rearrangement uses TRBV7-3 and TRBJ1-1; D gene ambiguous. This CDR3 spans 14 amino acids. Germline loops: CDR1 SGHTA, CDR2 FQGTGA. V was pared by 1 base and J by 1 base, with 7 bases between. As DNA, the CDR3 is TGTGCCAGCAGCTTAAAGGGAGCGAACACTGAAGCTTTCTTT. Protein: CASSLKGANTEAFF.

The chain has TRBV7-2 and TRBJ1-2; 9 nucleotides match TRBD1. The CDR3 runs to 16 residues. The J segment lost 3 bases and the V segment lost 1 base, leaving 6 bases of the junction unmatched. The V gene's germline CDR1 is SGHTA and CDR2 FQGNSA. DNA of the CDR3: TGTGCCAGCAGCTTAGGATACAGGGGGCGTGACTATGGCTACACCTTC. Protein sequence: CASSLGYRGRDYGYTF.

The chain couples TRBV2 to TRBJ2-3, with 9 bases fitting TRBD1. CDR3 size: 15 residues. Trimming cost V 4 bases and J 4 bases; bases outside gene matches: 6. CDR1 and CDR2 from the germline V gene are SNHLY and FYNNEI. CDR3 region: CASSGGQGSADTQYF. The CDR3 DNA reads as TGTGCCAGCAGTGGTGGACAGGGGAGTGCAGATACGCAGTATTTT.